The rows below give T cell receptor beta chains drawn from one sample of a study of T-cell reconstitution after alpha-beta-depleted transplantation in children. TCRdb reprocessed the PCR reads with MiXCR, giving one entry per CDR3 protein. Of about 610,000 distinct CDR3 sequences listed, 10% are singletons. Source: PBMCs from the stem cell graft donor, taken from the stem cell graft. All receptors derive from a human donor who donated a stem cell graft to a child with acute myeloid leukemia. CDR3s include the opening cysteine and the closing phenylalanine or tryptophan. D genes are given only for firm matches. Rows give clone size only sometimes, using once, few, many, or a class for an expanded clone.

D	V	size	J	CDR3	DNA
TRBD1	TRBV29-1	many	TRBJ1-5	CSARTRDRGQPQHF	TGCAGCGCACGAACCCGGGACAGGGGTCAGCCCCAGCATTTT
-	TRBV20-1	many	TRBJ2-3	CSAFGTETSTDTQYF	TGCAGTGCTTTCGGGACTGAAACTAGCACAGATACGCAGTATTTT
-	TRBV30	-	TRBJ1-1	CAWSVQPGSEAFF	TGTGCCTGGAGTGTACAACCAGGCTCTGAAGCTTTCTTT
TRBD1	TRBV7-9	-	TRBJ2-3	CASSSWTGTTDTQYF	TGTGCCAGCAGCTCCTGGACAGGAACGACAGATACGCAGTATTTT
TRBD1	TRBV27	many	TRBJ1-5	CASSSGQADQPQHF	TGTGCCAGCAGTTCAGGACAGGCGGATCAGCCCCAGCATTTT
-	TRBV7-8	many	TRBJ2-5	CASSFQVSETQYF	TGTGCCAGCAGCTTCCAAGTATCAGAGACCCAGTACTTC
TRBD2	TRBV20-1	-	TRBJ2-7	CSAPGVAGFEQYF	TGCAGTGCACCGGGTGTAGCGGGATTCGAGCAGTACTTC
TRBD1	TRBV5-1	many	TRBJ1-6	CASSNRDRYSPLHF	TGCGCCAGCAGCAACCGGGACAGATATTCACCCCTCCACTTT
TRBD1	TRBV20-1	few	TRBJ2-7	CSARGQGAHEQYF	TGCAGTGCTAGAGGGCAGGGGGCTCACGAGCAGTACTTC
TRBD2	TRBV7-9	-	TRBJ2-3	CASSSRGLPTDTQYF	TGTGCCAGCAGCTCTAGGGGACTACCCACAGATACGCAGTATTTT
-	TRBV28	many	TRBJ2-1	CASSFDFSAYNEQFF	TGTGCCAGCAGTTTTGACTTTTCGGCCTACAATGAGCAGTTCTTC
TRBD2	TRBV7-3	few	TRBJ2-1	CASSLEREGRDEQFF	TGTGCCAGCAGCTTAGAGCGGGAGGGCCGCGACGAGCAGTTCTTC
-	TRBV7-3	many	TRBJ2-1	CASSLTNSPPYNEQFF	TGTGCCAGCAGCTTAACGAACTCTCCACCCTACAATGAGCAGTTCTTC
-	TRBV30	-	TRBJ2-7	CAWSPLGYPSYEQYF	TGTGCCTGGAGTCCCTTGGGGTACCCCTCCTACGAGCAGTACTTC
-	TRBV28	many	TRBJ2-2	CASSPVAVGTAELFF	TGTGCCAGCAGTCCCGTCGCGGTTGGAACCGCGGAGCTGTTTTTT
-	TRBV7-9	-	TRBJ1-4	CASSNSRDLYEKLFF	TGTGCCAGCAGCAACTCCCGGGACTTGTATGAAAAACTGTTTTTT
TRBD2	TRBV7-2	many	TRBJ2-1	CASSLGTRTYNEQFF	TGTGCCAGCAGCTTGGGGACTAGAACCTACAATGAGCAGTTCTTC
-	TRBV2	few	TRBJ2-2	CASSDGQNTGELFF	TGTGCCAGCAGTGATGGACAGAACACCGGGGAGCTGTTTTTT
TRBD1	TRBV29-1	many	TRBJ2-5	CSVGTTGGETQYF	TGCAGCGTTGGAACGACAGGGGGAGAGACCCAGTACTTC
TRBD1	TRBV11-1	few	TRBJ1-3	CASRGQGTVGNTIYF	TGTGCCAGCAGAGGACAGGGGACGGTCGGAAACACCATATATTTT
-	TRBV6-2/TRBV6-3	-	TRBJ2-7	CASSDAGAWEQYF	TGTGCCAGCAGTGACGCCGGGGCGTGGGAGCAGTACTTC
TRBD2	TRBV19	-	TRBJ2-7	CASSTLAGPGHEQYF	TGTGCCAGTAGTACCTTAGCGGGCCCTGGCCACGAGCAGTACTTC
-	TRBV3-1	-	TRBJ2-2	CASNKGGNTGELFF	TGTGCCAGCAACAAGGGCGGGAATACCGGGGAGCTGTTTTTT
TRBD2	TRBV7-9	-	TRBJ2-1	CASSSQLALPSYNEQFF	TGTGCCAGCAGCTCCCAACTAGCGCTACCATCCTACAATGAGCAGTTCTTC
-	TRBV4-2	few	TRBJ2-2	CASSQSRGHTGELFF	TGTGCCAGCAGCCAGTCCAGGGGCCACACCGGGGAGCTGTTTTTT
-	TRBV20-1	-	TRBJ1-1	CSARVGVAGRNTEAFF	TGCAGTGCTAGAGTCGGTGTGGCGGGGCGGAACACTGAAGCTTTCTTT
-	TRBV9	few	TRBJ2-1	CASSVGSQGGRNEQFF	TGTGCCAGCAGCGTAGGATCCCAGGGGGGACGGAATGAGCAGTTCTTC
-	TRBV21-1	-	TRBJ2-7	CASSPLPLKWTSGRPYEQYF	TGTGCCAGCAGCCCCTTACCGCTCAAGTGGACTAGCGGGAGACCCTACGAGCAGTACTTC
TRBD1	TRBV24-1	few	TRBJ2-3	CATSDSGQGYYF	TGTGCCACCAGTGATTCAGGACAGGGTTACTATTTT
TRBD2	TRBV5-1	few	TRBJ2-7	CASSPEGLAGGEQYF	TGCGCCAGCAGCCCGGAGGGGCTAGCGGGAGGTGAGCAGTACTTC
-	TRBV9	-	TRBJ1-2	CASSVVAGANYGYTF	TGTGCCAGCAGCGTAGTGGCAGGGGCTAACTATGGCTACACCTTC